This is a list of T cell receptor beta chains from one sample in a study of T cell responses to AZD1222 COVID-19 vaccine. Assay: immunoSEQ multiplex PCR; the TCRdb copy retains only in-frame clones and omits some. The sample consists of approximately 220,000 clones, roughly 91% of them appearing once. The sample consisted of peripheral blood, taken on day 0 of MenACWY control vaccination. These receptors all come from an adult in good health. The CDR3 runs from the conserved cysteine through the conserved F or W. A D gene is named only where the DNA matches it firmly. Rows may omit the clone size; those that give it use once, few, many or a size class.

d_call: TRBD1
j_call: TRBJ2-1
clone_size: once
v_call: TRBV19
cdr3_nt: TGTGCCAGTAGTCCCCTCAGGGGGCGCGTAGATGAGCAGTTCTTC
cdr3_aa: CASSPLRGRVDEQFF

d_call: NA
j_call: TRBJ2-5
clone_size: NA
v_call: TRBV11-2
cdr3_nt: TGTGCCAGCAGCTTCCCCGGGGGCCAAGAGACCCAGTACTTC
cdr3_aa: CASSFPGGQETQYF

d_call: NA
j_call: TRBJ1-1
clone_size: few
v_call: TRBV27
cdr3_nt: TGTGCCAGCAGTCCCATTTACCTGGGCGCTGAAGCTTTCTTT
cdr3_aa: CASSPIYLGAEAFF

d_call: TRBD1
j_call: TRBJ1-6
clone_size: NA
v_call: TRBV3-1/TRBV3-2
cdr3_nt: TGTGCCAGCAGCCACCCGGGACAGGGGGCGTTAAGGAATTCACCCCTCCACTTT
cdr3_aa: CASSHPGQGALRNSPLHF

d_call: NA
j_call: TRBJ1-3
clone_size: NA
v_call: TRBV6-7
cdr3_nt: TGTGCCAGCAGTTACCCTGAGAGGACAGTTCTCTCTGGAAACACCATATATTTT
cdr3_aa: CASSYPERTVLSGNTIYF

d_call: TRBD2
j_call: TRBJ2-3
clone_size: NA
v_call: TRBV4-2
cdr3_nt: TGTGCCAGCAGCCTGACTAGCGGGGGGGGTTCAGATACGCAGTATTTT
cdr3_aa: CASSLTSGGGSDTQYF

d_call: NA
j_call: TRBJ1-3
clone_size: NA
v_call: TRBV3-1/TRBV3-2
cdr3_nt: TGTGCCAGCAGCTCGGGGACGGGTTCTGGAAACACCATATATTTT
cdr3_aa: CASSSGTGSGNTIYF

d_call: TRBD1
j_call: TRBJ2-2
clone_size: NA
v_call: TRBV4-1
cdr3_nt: TGCGCCAGCAGCCCGGGACAGGGAATAAGAGGGGAGCTGTTTTTT
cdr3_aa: CASSPGQGIRGELFF

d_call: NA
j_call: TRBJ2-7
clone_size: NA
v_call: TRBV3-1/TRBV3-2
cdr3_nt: TGTGCCAGCAGCCAGATGGCAGGGGTTAACTACGAGCAGTACTTC
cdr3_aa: CASSQMAGVNYEQYF

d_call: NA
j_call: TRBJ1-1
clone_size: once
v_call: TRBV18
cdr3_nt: TGTGCCAGCTGCATGATGGTAGCCGGGAACACTGAAGCTTTCTTT
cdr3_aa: CASCMMVAGNTEAFF

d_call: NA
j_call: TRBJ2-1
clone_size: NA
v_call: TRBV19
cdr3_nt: TGTGCCAGTTCAAAGCAGTATAGGGTATTAAATGAGCAGTTCTTC
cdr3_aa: CASSKQYRVLNEQFF

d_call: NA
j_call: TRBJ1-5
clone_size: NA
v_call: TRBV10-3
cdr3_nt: TGTGCCATCAGTGAGTCGTTGTCACAGGGAAGTCAGCCCCAGCATTTT
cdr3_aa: CAISESLSQGSQPQHF

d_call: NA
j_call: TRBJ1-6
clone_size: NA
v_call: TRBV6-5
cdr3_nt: TGTGCCAGCACCCGGACCCTTTATAATTCACCCCTCCACTTT
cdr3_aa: CASTRTLYNSPLHF

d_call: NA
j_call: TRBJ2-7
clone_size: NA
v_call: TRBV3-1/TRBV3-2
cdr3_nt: TGTGCCAGCAGCCCTTCGGAAGGGAGAGCCTACGAGCAGTACTTC
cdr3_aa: CASSPSEGRAYEQYF

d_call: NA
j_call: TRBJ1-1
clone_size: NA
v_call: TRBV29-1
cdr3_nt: TGCAGCGTGGCGGCGGCTTCGAACACTGAAGCTTTCTTT
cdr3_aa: CSVAAASNTEAFF

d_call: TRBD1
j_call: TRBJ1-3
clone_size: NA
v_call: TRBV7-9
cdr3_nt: TGTGCCAGCCCCCCGACAGGGCAGAACTCTGGAAACACCATATATTTT
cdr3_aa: CASPPTGQNSGNTIYF

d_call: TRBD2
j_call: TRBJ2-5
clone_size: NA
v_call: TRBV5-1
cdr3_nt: TGCGCCAGCAGCTTGGGACTAGCGGGGCCCATAAAGTTCCAAGAGACCCAGTACTTC
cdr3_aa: CASSLGLAGPIKFQETQYF

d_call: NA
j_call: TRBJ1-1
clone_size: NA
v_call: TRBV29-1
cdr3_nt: TGCAGCGTGGTCAGGGGCATGAACACTGAAGCTTTCTTT
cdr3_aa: CSVVRGMNTEAFF

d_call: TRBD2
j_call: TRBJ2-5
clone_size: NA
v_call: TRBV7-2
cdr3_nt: TGTGCCAGCAGCTTGGGACTAGCTCGGGGTGGAGAGACCCAGTACTTC
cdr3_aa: CASSLGLARGGETQYF

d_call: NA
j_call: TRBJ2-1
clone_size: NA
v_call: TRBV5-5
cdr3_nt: TGTGCCAGCAGCTTTACTGCTTACAATGAGCAGTTCTTC
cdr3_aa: CASSFTAYNEQFF

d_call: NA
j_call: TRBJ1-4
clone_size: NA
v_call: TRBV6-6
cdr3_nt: TGTGCCAGCAGTCACGGTGGGACCGCAACTAATGAAAAACTGTTTTTT
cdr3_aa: CASSHGGTATNEKLFF

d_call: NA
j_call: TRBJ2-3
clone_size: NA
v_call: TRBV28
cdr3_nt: TGTGCCAGCAGTTTACTAGATACGCAGTATTTT
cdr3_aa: CASSLLDTQYF

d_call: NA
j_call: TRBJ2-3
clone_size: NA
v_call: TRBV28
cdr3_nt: TGTGCCAGCAGTTTAATTGGGGCGGATACGCAGTATTTT
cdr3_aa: CASSLIGADTQYF

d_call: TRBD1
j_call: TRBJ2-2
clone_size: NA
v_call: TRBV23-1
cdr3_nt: TGCGCCAGCGAAGAGAGACAGGGGGGCGGGGAGCTGTTTTTT
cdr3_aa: CASEERQGGGELFF

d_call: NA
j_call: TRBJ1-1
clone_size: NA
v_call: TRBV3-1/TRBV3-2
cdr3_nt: TGTGCCAGCAGCCAATTAGAGAACACTGAAGCTTTCTTT
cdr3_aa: CASSQLENTEAFF

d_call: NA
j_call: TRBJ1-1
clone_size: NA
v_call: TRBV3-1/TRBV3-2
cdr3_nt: TGTGCCAGCCTTAATAAGCCAGGGGTGGACACTGAAGCTTTCTTT
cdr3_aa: CASLNKPGVDTEAFF

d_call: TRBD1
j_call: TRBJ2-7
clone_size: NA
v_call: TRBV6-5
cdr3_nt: TGTGCCAGCAGTTCCTGGACAGGGGACTACGAGCAGTACTTC
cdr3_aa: CASSSWTGDYEQYF

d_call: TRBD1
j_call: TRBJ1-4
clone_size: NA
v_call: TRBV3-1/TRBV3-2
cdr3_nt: TGTGCCAGCAGCCCCCCGGGACAGGGATACGAAAAACTGTTTTTT
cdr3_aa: CASSPPGQGYEKLFF

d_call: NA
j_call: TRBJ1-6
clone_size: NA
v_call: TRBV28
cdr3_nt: TGTGCCAGCAGGGTGGCCTCCTATAATTCACCCCTCCACTTT
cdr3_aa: CASRVASYNSPLHF

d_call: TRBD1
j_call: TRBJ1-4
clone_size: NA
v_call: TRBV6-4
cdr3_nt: TGTGCCAGCAGGGGACAGGGGGCAGGGGAAAAACTGTTTTTT
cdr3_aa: CASRGQGAGEKLFF

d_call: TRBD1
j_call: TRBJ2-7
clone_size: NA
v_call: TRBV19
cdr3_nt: TGTGCCAGTTCGGACAGGGGCTCCTACGAGCAGTACTTC
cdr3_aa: CASSDRGSYEQYF

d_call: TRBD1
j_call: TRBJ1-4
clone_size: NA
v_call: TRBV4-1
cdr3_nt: TGCGCCAGCAGCCGGGGACAGCTTAATGAAAAACTGTTTTTT
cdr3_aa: CASSRGQLNEKLFF

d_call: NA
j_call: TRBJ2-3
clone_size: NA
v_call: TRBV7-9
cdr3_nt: TGTGCCAGCAGCTTACGCGGGAGACAGGGGTCAGGGGATACGCAGTATTTT
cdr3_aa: CASSLRGRQGSGDTQYF